Sequencing of this T cell receptor (beta chain) was carried out in a study of blood T cell repertoires in COVID-19. As for the study in general: The United States, Italy and Spain supplied acute and convalescent COVID-19 samples. Sources were T cells, B-cell-depleted T cells, or PBMCs; the material itself was cDNA or gDNA.

Germline V gives CDR1 SQVTM, CDR2 ANQGSEA. V lost 6 bases and J lost 1; bases outside the gene matches: 5. The CDR3 contains 13 residues. Original handling: Amplifying reference gene primers gave estimates of nucleated cell counts. The protocol was immunoSEQ multiplex PCR, while the TCRdb copy is restricted to in-frame clones and leaves out a portion. The V and J calls and clone size were taken over from that table, and D and trimming were inferred from the DNA. Of more than 45,000 clones in the sample, roughly nine tenths were seen once. Sequencing was performed on peripheral blood. This TCR derives from a human donor in a cohort sampled during active COVID-19. The chain links TRBV29-1 to TRBJ1-1; TRBD1 matches at 7 bases. This chain's CDR3 is CSVGTVRNTEAFF. In DNA form, the CDR3 reads TGCAGCGTCGGGACAGTTCGGAACACTGAAGCTTTCTTT.